Below are 9 T cell receptor beta chains sequenced from a single sample in a study of blood T cells in healthy people across ages. A sample-barcoded 5' primer and a J-beta primer mix were used in a second PCR of about 7 to 12 cycles. TCRdb re-called the 5' RACE reads with MiXCR, one entry per CDR3 protein. This sample yields hundreds of thousands of distinct CDR3 sequences, of which less than 30% are seen a single time; 29% belongs to the top ten. Input material: blood. The source is a woman between 65 and 79 years old in good health.

The CDR3 sequence is CASSPAGETQYF. The CDR3 DNA follows: TGTGCCAGCAGCCCCGCGGGAGAGACCCAGTACTTC. The genes are TRBV2 and TRBJ2-5; D possibly corresponds to TRBD2 (5 bases). V was clipped by 6 bases and J by 4 bases, with 9 bases between them. From germline, CDR1 is SNHLY and CDR2 FYNNEI. The CDR3 extends over 12 amino acids.

This clonotype was found a few times. The rearrangement links TRBV3-1 to TRBJ2-5; D gene unclear. The J call may not be correct, given that the DNA end is closer to TRBJ2-1. The CDR3 totals 12 residues. Germline values: CDR1 LGHDT, CDR2 YNNKEL (reference sequence). This CDR3 is CASSQEANEQFF. The CDR3 nucleotides are TGTGCCAGCAGCCAAGAGGCCAATGAGCAGTTCTTC.

The genes are TRBV6-5 and TRBJ2-1; 7 bases are shared with TRBD2. There are 14 residues in the CDR3. Germline CDR1 is MNHEY and CDR2 is SVGAGI. V was clipped by 5 bases and J by 2 bases; unmatched bases: 3. For the CDR3, the DNA is TGTGCCAGCAGTGGACTAGAAACCTACAATGAGCAGTTCTTC. It translates to CASSGLETYNEQFF.

This sequence joins TRBV5-1 and TRBJ1-2; D remains ambiguous. This CDR3 has 19 amino acids. Trimming cost V 3 bases and J 5 bases, with 29 bases left between them. Germline V CDR1 and CDR2: SGHRS, YFSETQ. The CDR3 coding sequence is TGCGCCAGCAGCTCGCTCGCACCGGAGGTCGGGCTAAAGGGATATGGCTACACCTTC. This sequence encodes CASSSLAPEVGLKGYGYTF.

This chain links TRBV20-1 with TRBJ2-3, with D hard to call. This CDR3 has 12 residues. V gave up 4 bases and J gave up 6 bases, with 11 bases separating them. From germline, CDR1 is DFQATT and CDR2 SNEGSKA (reference sequence). The CDR3 spells CSATSGPDTQYF. The CDR3 DNA reads TGCAGTGCTACAAGTGGTCCTGATACGCAGTATTTT.

This rearrangement joins TRBV12-3 or TRBV12-4 to TRBJ2-3, with no clear D. V lost 5 bases and J lost 5, with 8 bases in between. The CDR3 loop spans 12 amino acids. The CDR3 DNA sequence: TGTGCCAGCAGTCGACTCGGAGATACGCAGTATTTT. Protein sequence: CASSRLGDTQYF.

The rearrangement links TRBV9 to TRBJ1-4; weak D call: TRBD1 (5 bases). Between the trimmed V and J ends, which lost 3 bases and 8 bases, there was a span of 17 bases. Germline V gene lookup returns CDR1 SGDLS and CDR2 YYNGEE. This CDR3 contains 15 residues. DNA for the CDR3: TGTGCCAGCAGCGCGCAGCCGGGGGGATTGGAAAAACTGTTTTTT. It encodes CASSAQPGGLEKLFF.

This clonotype was counted once. The chain links TRBV4-3 to TRBJ2-3; D is unresolved. The CDR3 is 14 amino acids. Germline-derived CDR1 and CDR2 are LGHNA and YSLEER. Trimming removed 2 bases from V and 6 bases from J, with 12 bases in between. The CDR3 reads CASSQQAIGDTQYF. CDR3 sequence (DNA): TGCGCCAGCAGCCAACAGGCAATCGGGGATACGCAGTATTTT.

This clonotype was detected a few times. The CDR3, as DNA: TGCAGCGTTGAAGGTTTAGGGACTAGTAGCCCCTACAATGAGCAGTTCTTC. This translates into CSVEGLGTSSPYNEQFF. The V call is TRBV29-1, the J call TRBJ2-1; 8 nucleotides line up with TRBD2. CDR3 length equals 17 residues. V shed 1 base, J shed 2 bases, and the junction held 10 bases outside the gene matches. The germline V gene has CDR1 SQVTM and CDR2 ANQGSEA.